This T cell receptor (beta chain) emerged from a study of human T cells and chemical hapten exposure. On the study more broadly: TCR yields per sample varied mostly from small pooled library volume differences. Overall study results and limits: TCRs exceeding 1 in 1000 frequency stayed unchanged with DPC sensitization.

The CDR3 sequence is 14 residues long. Germline lookup yields CDR1 SGHKS and CDR2 YYEKEE (reference sequence). The V gene lost 2 bases and the J gene lost 4 bases, with 12 bases spanning the gap. This clonotype was seen only a few times. What it binds is unknown. Each cDNA molecule in the library carried unique molecular identifiers. TCRdb re-derived calls from the RACE reads in MiXCR, one entry per CDR3 protein. The sample has approximately 90,000 distinct CDR3 sequences; 9.5% to 15% are singletons. Time point defined: patch test 1, 2 weeks after DPC sensitization. Treatment denoted: therapeutic diphenylcyclopropenone sensitization with weekly scalp DPC.

This clonotype originated in a woman aged 40-49 years with alopecia areata. Some clones in this sample may be carry-over from other donors' samples. Sequences were derived from whole blood, sampled in connection with sensitization to the hapten diphenylcyclopropenone (DPC). The rearrangement uses TRBV5-5 and TRBJ2-5; perhaps D is TRBD1 or TRBD2 (6 bases each). The CDR3 sequence is CASSFTGAGETQYF. The DNA for the CDR3 is TGTGCCAGCAGCTTCACGGGGGCAGGAGAGACCCAGTACTTC.